The rows below give T cell receptor beta chains drawn from one sample of a study of blood T cell repertoires in COVID-19. Assay used: immunoSEQ multiplex PCR; TCRdb lists only in-frame clones, some missing. This table holds tens of thousands of clones, about 88% found once. Specimen: peripheral blood. The origin of the receptors is a woman aged 60-75 years with active COVID-19. The CDR3 runs from the conserved cysteine through the conserved F or W. D genes are given only for firm matches. Clone size is given for some rows only: seen once, a few or many times, or a class if the clone is expanded.

CDR3nt: TGTGCCAGCTCACCCACTAGCGGGGGGAGCACAGATACGCAGTATTTT; CDR3aa: CASSPTSGGSTDTQYF; d_gene: TRBD2; j_gene: TRBJ2-3; v_gene: TRBV18; abundance: NA
CDR3nt: TGTGCCAGCTCACCGACAGGGGTTCGTTCACCCCTCCACTTT; CDR3aa: CASSPTGVRSPLHF; d_gene: TRBD1; j_gene: TRBJ1-6; v_gene: TRBV18; abundance: few
CDR3nt: TGTGCCAGCAAATCCGCACTAGCAAACAACTACGAGCAGTACTTC; CDR3aa: CASKSALANNYEQYF; d_gene: NA; j_gene: TRBJ2-7; v_gene: TRBV7-2; abundance: NA
CDR3nt: TGTGCCAGCAGCTTAAGCGGGGCTCGCACAGATACGCAGTATTTT; CDR3aa: CASSLSGARTDTQYF; d_gene: NA; j_gene: TRBJ2-3; v_gene: TRBV7-3; abundance: NA
CDR3nt: TGTGCCAGCAGCCCCGTAGCGGGGTCGGGCACAGATACGCAGTATTTT; CDR3aa: CASSPVAGSGTDTQYF; d_gene: TRBD2; j_gene: TRBJ2-3; v_gene: TRBV7-6; abundance: NA
CDR3nt: TGTGCCAGCAGTTTAGGGGGGGCCCTACCCCTCCACTTT; CDR3aa: CASSLGGALPLHF; d_gene: NA; j_gene: TRBJ1-6; v_gene: TRBV27; abundance: NA
CDR3nt: TGTGCCAGCAGCTCCGTCGGGGGGCCGAGAGAGACCCAGTACTTC; CDR3aa: CASSSVGGPRETQYF; d_gene: NA; j_gene: TRBJ2-5; v_gene: TRBV7-6; abundance: once
CDR3nt: TGTGCCAGCAGTGAATTTGGAGGGCAGGGCTATGGCTACACCTTC; CDR3aa: CASSEFGGQGYGYTF; d_gene: NA; j_gene: TRBJ1-2; v_gene: TRBV2; abundance: NA
CDR3nt: TGTGCCAGCACCCTAGCGGGGAACACAGATACGCAGTATTTT; CDR3aa: CASTLAGNTDTQYF; d_gene: TRBD2; j_gene: TRBJ2-3; v_gene: TRBV9; abundance: NA
CDR3nt: TGTGCCAGCACGGGGACAGGAGGGTACGAGCAGTACTTC; CDR3aa: CASTGTGGYEQYF; d_gene: TRBD1; j_gene: TRBJ2-7; v_gene: TRBV12-3/TRBV12-4; abundance: NA
CDR3nt: TGTGCCAGCAGTTTAGCGGCAGGGGGTTTGTCACCCCTCCACTTT; CDR3aa: CASSLAAGGLSPLHF; d_gene: TRBD1; j_gene: TRBJ1-6; v_gene: TRBV28; abundance: NA
CDR3nt: TGTGCCATCACTGCGACTAGCGGGGGGAATGAGCAGTTCTTC; CDR3aa: CAITATSGGNEQFF; d_gene: TRBD2; j_gene: TRBJ2-1; v_gene: TRBV10-3; abundance: few
CDR3nt: TGTGCCTGGAGCCGCGCTCACGACAGGACGCGGGAGCTGTTTTTT; CDR3aa: CAWSRAHDRTRELFF; d_gene: NA; j_gene: TRBJ2-2; v_gene: TRBV30; abundance: NA
CDR3nt: TGTGCCAGCCAAATACAGGGACCCAACATTCAGTACTTC; CDR3aa: CASQIQGPNIQYF; d_gene: NA; j_gene: TRBJ2-4; v_gene: TRBV6-5; abundance: NA
CDR3nt: TGTGCCAGCAGCCAAGGGCAGGGGGCAACTTATGGCTACACCTTC; CDR3aa: CASSQGQGATYGYTF; d_gene: TRBD1; j_gene: TRBJ1-2; v_gene: TRBV3-1/TRBV3-2; abundance: NA
CDR3nt: TGTGCCAGCAGACGAGGGGAGGGTACAGATACGCAGTATTTT; CDR3aa: CASRRGEGTDTQYF; d_gene: TRBD2; j_gene: TRBJ2-3; v_gene: TRBV6-6; abundance: once
CDR3nt: TGTGCCATCAGCGAGACACCCGCTTCCGGGGAGCTGTTTTTT; CDR3aa: CAISETPASGELFF; d_gene: NA; j_gene: TRBJ2-2; v_gene: TRBV10-3; abundance: NA
CDR3nt: TGTGCCAGCAGTACCGGACAGGGGTCTGGCTACACCTTC; CDR3aa: CASSTGQGSGYTF; d_gene: TRBD1; j_gene: TRBJ1-2; v_gene: TRBV2; abundance: few
CDR3nt: TGCGCCAGCAGCCAGGGGGTAAGGGGGCTCGAGCAGTACTTC; CDR3aa: CASSQGVRGLEQYF; d_gene: TRBD1; j_gene: TRBJ2-7; v_gene: TRBV4-1; abundance: NA
CDR3nt: TGTGCCAGTAGCAGACACCGGGACAGGGGTTACGAGCAGTACTTC; CDR3aa: CASSRHRDRGYEQYF; d_gene: TRBD1; j_gene: TRBJ2-7; v_gene: TRBV19; abundance: once
CDR3nt: TGTGCCAGCAGCCAAGATCGCCTAGCGGGGGCCCTTAGCACAGATACGCAGTATTTT; CDR3aa: CASSQDRLAGALSTDTQYF; d_gene: TRBD2; j_gene: TRBJ2-3; v_gene: TRBV4-2; abundance: NA
CDR3nt: TGCGCCAGCACTAAGGACGTAGGGGGCTCCTACGAGCAGTACTTC; CDR3aa: CASTKDVGGSYEQYF; d_gene: NA; j_gene: TRBJ2-7; v_gene: TRBV10-2; abundance: NA